The next 14 T cell receptor beta chains were all read from a single sample in a study of cytotoxic CD8 clonotypes in ibrutinib-treated CLL. Produced via immunoSEQ multiplex PCR; TCRdb's table is partial and in-frame only. The table shows approximately 350,000 clones, with roughly 67% occurring only once. The material sequenced was PBMCs, taken after 36 months of ibrutinib treatment. These receptors all come from a human donor with chronic lymphocytic leukemia.

The chain recombines TRBV19 with TRBJ2-7; the D gene is possibly TRBD1 (6 bases). Germline V gene sequence: CDR1 LNHDA, CDR2 SQIVND (reference sequence). The CDR3 loop spans 13 amino acids. Trimming took 3 bases from V and 3 from J, leaving 9 bases between them. CDR3 residues: CASSIGGYYEQYF. The CDR3 coding sequence is TGTGCCAGTAGTATTGGGGGCTACTACGAGCAGTACTTC.

The chain employs TRBV29-1 and TRBJ2-5; 7 bases agree with TRBD1. Looked up from germline, CDR1 is SQVTM and CDR2 is ANQGSEA. V shed 5 bases and J 2 bases; nucleotides not matched to a gene: 5. The CDR3 totals 13 residues. The CDR3 DNA follows: TGCAGCGTTTCACCGGGACAGCAAGAGACCCAGTACTTC. It is translated as CSVSPGQQETQYF.

The genes are TRBV7-3 and TRBJ1-2; 8 bases align to TRBD1. CDR1 SGHTA and CDR2 FQGTGA come from the germline V gene. V gave up 3 bases and J gave up 7 bases; unmatched junction bases: 4. This CDR3 has 13 amino acids. The CDR3 here is CASSFLGQGGYTF. CDR3 in DNA: TGTGCCAGCAGCTTCCTCGGACAGGGTGGCTACACCTTC.

This chain joins TRBV29-1 and TRBJ1-1, with 7 bases aligning to TRBD1. The CDR3 is 13 amino acids. The V gene end was trimmed by 4 bases and the J gene end by 1 base; junction bases not matched to a gene: 3. Germline lookup yields CDR1 SQVTM and CDR2 ANQGSEA. CDR3 region: CSVVRDRNTEAFF. DNA of the CDR3: TGCAGCGTTGTAAGGGACAGGAACACTGAAGCTTTCTTT.

V usage is TRBV5-4 and J usage is TRBJ1-5, with a possible D match to TRBD1 (5 bases). Germline assignment: CDR1 SGHNT and CDR2 YYREEE (reference sequence). This CDR3 region has 15 residues. Between the trimmed V and J ends, which lost 3 bases and 0 bases, there was a span of 10 bases. The CDR3 DNA sequence: TGTGCCAGCAGCTACGGGGCGGATAGCAATCAGCCCCAGCATTTT. Protein product: CASSYGADSNQPQHF.

This clone showed up just once. The J gene is TRBJ1-1, the V gene TRBV29-1; 7 bases are shared with TRBD1. CDR1 and CDR2 from the germline V gene are SQVTM and ANQGSEA. The CDR3 consists of 14 residues. The trim removed 2 bases at V and 0 bases at J, leaving 3 bases unmatched. The CDR3 nucleotides read TGCAGCGTTGAACGACAGGGATTGAACACTGAAGCTTTCTTT. The encoded protein is CSVERQGLNTEAFF.

The CDR3 DNA sequence: TGTGCCAGCAGCGCCTCTGGAGCGACAGTGTATTCCTACAATGAGCAGTTCTTC. It specifies CASSASGATVYSYNEQFF. The chain has TRBV9 and TRBJ2-1; D is possibly TRBD1 (5 bases). Trimming took 3 bases from V and 1 from J, leaving 20 bases between them. Germline CDR1 SGDLS, CDR2 YYNGEE. CDR3 length equals 18 residues.

The V and J genes are TRBV9 and TRBJ1-2, with TRBD1 as a possible D gene (5 bases). Trimming stripped 5 bases from V and 8 bases from J, with 10 bases between. The CDR3 consists of 11 residues. Germline CDR1 and CDR2: SGDLS and YYNGEE. The CDR3 region is CASRAGSGYTF. The DNA of the CDR3 is TGTGCCAGCAGGGCAGGGTCAGGCTACACCTTC.

This clone was observed a handful of times. The genes are TRBV7-2 and TRBJ1-6; 7 bases fit TRBD1. V dropped 5 bases and J dropped 6; count of bases not matched to a gene: 10. Germline V gene sequence: CDR1 SGHTA, CDR2 FQGNSA. The CDR3 length is 16 residues. In DNA, the CDR3 is TGTGCCAGCAGCCCGAAGACAGGGTTCAGTAATTCACCCCTCCACTTT. Encoded protein: CASSPKTGFSNSPLHF. The complete variable domain, with remaining parts taken from reference TRBV7-2 and TRBJ1-6, reads GAGVSQSPSNKVTEKGKDVELRCDPISGHTALYWYRQSLGQGLEFLIYFQGNSAPDKSGLPSDRFSAERTGGSVSTLTIQRTQQEDSAVYLCASSPKTGFSNSPLHFGNGTRLTVT.

The genes are TRBV5-1 and TRBJ2-7, with 8 bases aligning to TRBD1. V trimming: 1 base; J trimming: 1 base; junction bases outside the gene matches: 7. Germline CDR1 reads SGHRS; CDR2 reads YFSETQ. The CDR3 covers 16 residues. DNA of the CDR3: TGCGCCAGCAGCTTGTTTGTGGGACAGGTGTCCTACGAGCAGTACTTC. This translates into CASSLFVGQVSYEQYF.

The chain couples TRBV7-6 to TRBJ2-5, with unresolved D. The CDR3 has 13 residues. V was trimmed by 5 bases and J by 5 bases, leaving 12 bases between them. Germline loops: CDR1 SGHVS, CDR2 FNYEAQ. CDR3 protein: CASSRSLWETQYF. The CDR3 DNA follows: TGTGCCAGCAGCCGTAGCCTCTGGGAGACCCAGTACTTC.

The gene calls are TRBV5-1 and TRBJ1-4; D gene unclear. Germline V gene sequence: CDR1 SGHRS, CDR2 YFSETQ. The CDR3 is 13 amino acids. V lost 10 bases, J lost 2 bases, and 12 bases lay in between. The CDR3 protein is CAGPPWTNEKLFF. For the CDR3, the DNA is TGCGCCGGCCCTCCTTGGACTAATGAAAAACTGTTTTTT.

This chain uses TRBV5-1 with TRBJ2-1; weak D call: TRBD1 (6 bases). Deletions cut 3 bases from V and 8 bases from J, with 15 bases between. This CDR3 has 14 amino acids. Germline V gives CDR1 SGHRS, CDR2 YFSETQ. The CDR3 is CASSSGTRDDEQFF. As DNA, the CDR3 is TGCGCCAGCAGCTCCGGGACACGGGATGATGAGCAGTTCTTC.

This clone was seen just once. V usage is TRBV7-9 and J usage is TRBJ1-1; D call uncertain. Looked up from germline, CDR1 is SEHNR and CDR2 is FQNEAQ (reference sequence). The CDR3 has 17 residues. V dropped 1 base and J dropped 0 bases, with 15 bases sitting between them. The CDR3 here is CASSLVGPDGVNTEAFF. CDR3 bases: TGTGCCAGCAGCTTAGTAGGACCGGACGGGGTGAACACTGAAGCTTTCTTT. Using reference TRBV7-9 and TRBJ1-1 for the parts outside the CDR3, the full variable domain is DTGVSQNPRHKITKRGQNVTFRCDPISEHNRLYWYRQTLGQGPEFLTYFQNEAQLEKSRLLSDRFSAERPKGSFSTLEIQRTEQGDSAMYLCASSLVGPDGVNTEAFFGQGTRLTVV.